The subject of this entry is one TCR beta chain. Its antigen is undetermined. This entry belongs to a study of cytomegalovirus exposure and HLA in healthy donors. General study findings and limits: Sequencing had likely introduced a cluster of highly shared sequence variants as an artifact. Previous analysis showed most TCR beta V segments were productive about 87% or about 30% of the time. Generally TCR sequences proved uncommon, though certain public TCRs appeared in numerous donors. In a later analysis, productive TCRs from donors in an Asian-associated ancestry cluster reportedly carried fewer N-insertions than the cohort mean.

V shed 6 bases and J shed 0 bases, with 5 bases lying between them. The CDR3 runs 13 residues. Germline V gene data show CDR1 as MGHDK and CDR2 as SYGVNS. Use of 60 Vbeta and 13 Jbeta primers characterized the PCR. The protocol was immunoSEQ multiplex PCR, while the TCRdb copy is restricted to in-frame clones and leaves out a portion. The sample yields approximately 89,000 clones, approximately 60% seen once. This TCR came from a woman aged 25 to 39 in good health and CMV-seropositive. V usage is TRBV25-1 and J usage is TRBJ1-4, with no clear D. Sample: PBMCs. CDR3 DNA sequence: TGTGCCAGCAGACGGGCAACTAATGAAAAACTGTTTTTT. Its translation is CASRRATNEKLFF.